Below, 26 T cell receptor beta chains from the same sample are listed, as sequenced in a study of blood T cell repertoires in COVID-19. Sequencing was performed with immunoSEQ multiplex PCR; in TCRdb, only in-frame clones are kept and a portion is missing. In the table there are approximately 65,000 clones, around four fifths of which are singletons. Sequencing used peripheral blood. These receptors were collected from a woman aged 80 or over with active or convalescent COVID-19.

The V gene is TRBV3-1 (or the pseudogene TRBV3-2), the J gene TRBJ1-2; D is perhaps TRBD1 (5 bases). The CDR3 has 14 residues. Germline lookup yields CDR1 LGHDT and CDR2 YNNKEL (reference sequence). Deletions cut 0 bases from V and 8 bases from J, with 13 bases between. The CDR3, as DNA: TGTGCCAGCAGCCAAGAGGGGCAGACGGCGGGCTACACCTTC. Its protein product is CASSQEGQTAGYTF.

V gene TRBV19 combines with J gene TRBJ2-3; 12 bases map to TRBD1. The germline V gene has CDR1 LNHDA and CDR2 SQIVND (reference sequence). The CDR3 length is 15 residues. Losses at the gene ends were 7 bases for V and 5 bases for J; bases not matched to a gene: 7. For the CDR3, the DNA is TGTGCCAGTACCCCCGGGACAGGGGGCGGAGATACGCAGTATTTT. Amino acid sequence: CASTPGTGGGDTQYF.

This chain connects TRBV19 to TRBJ2-5, with TRBD2 matching 15 bases. CDR1 and CDR2 from the germline V gene are LNHDA and SQIVND (reference sequence). The CDR3 length is 18 residues. The junction had 10 bases not matched to a gene; V was cut back by 5 bases and J by 3 bases. This chain's CDR3 is CASSRAPGLAGGEETQYF. In DNA form, the CDR3 reads TGTGCCAGTAGTCGAGCCCCGGGACTAGCGGGGGGAGAAGAGACCCAGTACTTC.

This clone was observed a single time. The J gene is TRBJ1-2, the V gene TRBV2, with TRBD1 matching over 8 bases. The CDR3 covers 15 residues. Germline V CDR1 and CDR2: SNHLY, FYNNEI. V lost 5 bases, J lost 8 bases, and 13 bases stayed unmatched. The chain's CDR3 is CASSPLQGVGSGYTF. In DNA form, the CDR3 reads TGTGCCAGCAGTCCCCTACAGGGGGTGGGGAGCGGCTACACCTTC.

The chain recombines TRBV13 with TRBJ1-6, with TRBD1 matching 8 bases. After removal of 4 bases from V and 11 bases from J, the junction contained 4 bases not matched to a gene. This CDR3 is 13 amino acids long. Germline-derived CDR1 and CDR2 are PRHDT and FYEKMQ (reference sequence). Here the CDR3 reads CASSYRDRTPLHF. The CDR3 DNA is TGTGCCAGCAGCTACCGGGACAGGACACCCCTCCACTTT.

V usage is TRBV5-6 and J usage is TRBJ1-1; D is undetermined. Germline V gene sequence: CDR1 SGHDT, CDR2 YYEEEE. CDR3 size: 13 residues. V was cut by 0 bases and J by 1 base, with 4 bases left in between. The CDR3 DNA follows: TGTGCCAGCAGCTTGGTGGCGAACACTGAAGCTTTCTTT. Its translation: CASSLVANTEAFF.

The chain couples TRBV5-1 to TRBJ1-6; perhaps TRBD1 as D (6 bases). The V and J ends lost 5 bases and 7 bases respectively, with 10 bases between them. Germline CDR1 and CDR2: SGHRS and YFSETQ. This CDR3 has 13 amino acids. The CDR3 DNA reads TGCGCCAGCAGGACAGGTTTCAATTCACCCCTCCACTTT. Translating it yields CASRTGFNSPLHF. The full variable domain, in which reference TRBV5-1 and TRBJ1-6 provide the parts outside the CDR3, is KAGVTQTPRYLIKTRGQQVTLSCSPISGHRSVSWYQQTPGQGLQFLFEYFSETQRNKGNFPGRFSGRQFSNSRSEMNVSTLELGDSALYLCASRTGFNSPLHFGNGTRLTVT.

V gene TRBV5-4 combines with J gene TRBJ1-2, with unresolved D. The CDR3 loop spans 13 amino acids. The germline V gene has CDR1 SGHNT and CDR2 YYREEE (reference sequence). V lost 0 bases and J 0 bases, leaving 3 bases between the germline ends. In nucleotides, the CDR3 is TGTGCCAGCAGCTTGGCCGCTAACTATGGCTACACCTTC. Its translation: CASSLAANYGYTF.

This sequence joins TRBV6-2 or TRBV6-3 and TRBJ2-5; the match to TRBD2 covers 13 bases. Trimming removed 5 bases from V and 4 bases from J; junction bases left unmatched: 4. Germline V gene lookup returns CDR1 MNHEY and CDR2 SVGEGT. This CDR3 contains 15 residues. For the CDR3, the DNA is TGTGCCAGCAGTCCGGGACTAGCGGGGACAGAGACCCAGTACTTC. Translating gives CASSPGLAGTETQYF.

In its sample, this clone was seen a few times. For the CDR3, the DNA is TGTGCCAGCAACCCGGGACAGGGTGGGTACGAGCAGTACTTC. Translating it yields CASNPGQGGYEQYF. This chain links TRBV6-5 with TRBJ2-7; 9 bases fit TRBD1. Germline-derived CDR1 and CDR2 are MNHEY and SVGAGI. The length of the CDR3 is 14 residues. Germline trimming cut 7 bases from V and 4 bases from J; bases unmatched to any gene: 8.

Many counts were recorded for this clone. This chain uses TRBV2 with TRBJ2-7; 10 nucleotides line up with TRBD1. The J segment lost 3 bases and the V segment lost 1 base, leaving 6 bases of the junction unmatched. The CDR3 loop spans 16 amino acids. CDR1 is SNHLY, CDR2 FYNNEI, per germline. The CDR3 region is CASSEGRTGGGYEQYF. CDR3 DNA: TGTGCCAGCAGTGAAGGCAGGACAGGGGGAGGCTACGAGCAGTACTTC.

In its sample, this clone was seen a few times. V usage is TRBV7-2 and J usage is TRBJ2-6, with D possibly being TRBD1 (5 bases). This CDR3 spans 17 amino acids. V lost 2 bases to trimming and J lost 2 bases, with 13 bases between them. CDR1 SGHTA and CDR2 FQGNSA come from the germline V gene. The CDR3 reads CASSLLAGNAGANVLTF. Written as DNA, the CDR3 is TGTGCCAGCAGCTTATTGGCAGGGAACGCTGGGGCCAACGTCCTGACTTTC.

As concerns this clone: An end of the junction differs from the germline gene, which may be a read error. The chain is built from TRBV5-1 and TRBJ1-3, with 9 bases matching TRBD1. The CDR3 runs to 15 residues. The germline CDR1 and CDR2 sequences are SGHRS and YFSETQ. The CDR3 spells CASSEAQGAGNTIYF. In nucleotides, the CDR3 is TGCGCCAGCAGCGAAGCACAGGGGGCTGGGAACACCATATATTTT.

The rearrangement joins TRBV11-2 to TRBJ1-1; D is perhaps TRBD1 (6 bases). There are 18 residues in the CDR3. Trimming took 0 bases from V and 3 from J, leaving 20 bases between them. Germline V CDR1 and CDR2: SGHAT, FQNNGV. The CDR3 DNA sequence: TGTGCCAGCAGCTTAGATCTAATGCTCGGGGGGGGCGACACTGAAGCTTTCTTT. It encodes CASSLDLMLGGGDTEAFF.

This sequence joins TRBV13 and TRBJ1-6; unclear D gene. Trimming took off 6 bases at V and 10 bases at J, with 13 bases between the two ends. The CDR3 covers 13 residues. Germline CDR1 and CDR2: PRHDT and FYEKMQ (reference sequence). CDR3 region: CASSLTAESPLHF. For the CDR3, the DNA is TGTGCCAGCAGTCTCACTGCCGAATCACCCCTCCACTTT.

This chain links TRBV7-9 with TRBJ1-4; 7 bases map to TRBD1. The germline gives CDR1 SEHNR, CDR2 FQNEAQ (reference sequence). Trimming cost V 5 bases and J 6 bases; bases outside gene matches: 9. This CDR3 has 15 residues. CDR3 nucleotides: TGTGCCAGCAGCCCCATAGGGACAGCCCATGAAAAACTGTTTTTT. Its translation is CASSPIGTAHEKLFF.

V is TRBV5-4 and J is TRBJ2-7, with 8 bases lining up with TRBD2. The V gene end was trimmed by 8 bases and the J gene end by 3 bases; junction bases not matched to a gene: 7. This CDR3 is 13 amino acids long. Germline V gene data show CDR1 as SGHNT and CDR2 as YYREEE (reference sequence). The chain's CDR3 is CASSTGGGYEQYF. CDR3 sequence (DNA): TGTGCCAGTAGCACGGGGGGGGGCTACGAGCAGTACTTC. Drawing the rest from reference TRBV5-4 and TRBJ2-7, the complete variable domain is ETGVTQSPTHLIKTRGQQVTLRCSSQSGHNTVSWYQQALGQGPQFIFQYYREEENGRGNFPPRFSGLQFPNYSSELNVNALELDDSALYLCASSTGGGYEQYFGPGTRLTVT.

The chain is built from TRBV9 and TRBJ2-2, with D maybe TRBD2 (5 bases). The CDR3 length is 13 residues. V lost 0 bases, J lost 5 bases, and 5 bases lay in between. Germline lookup yields CDR1 SGDLS and CDR2 YYNGEE. CDR3 sequence: CASSVGLTGELFF. DNA of the CDR3: TGTGCCAGCAGCGTAGGACTAACCGGGGAGCTGTTTTTT.

The J gene is TRBJ1-1, the V gene TRBV5-1; a possible D gene is TRBD1 (5 bases). Trimming shortened V by 0 bases and J by 3 bases, and 12 bases separated the two germline ends. CDR3 length: 15 amino acids. Germline V gene lookup returns CDR1 SGHRS and CDR2 YFSETQ. The CDR3 coding sequence is TGCGCCAGCAGCTTGGCAGGGACTACCGACACTGAAGCTTTCTTT. Amino acids: CASSLAGTTDTEAFF.

The genes are TRBV2 and TRBJ1-5; D possibly corresponds to TRBD1 (6 bases). V was cut by 6 bases and J by 3 bases, with 9 bases left in between. The CDR3 sequence is 13 residues long. CDR1 and CDR2 from the germline V gene are SNHLY and FYNNEI. The CDR3 sequence: CASSRTVNQPQHF. The CDR3, as DNA: TGTGCCAGCAGCAGGACAGTCAATCAGCCCCAGCATTTT.

The chain is built from TRBV2 and TRBJ2-1, with D maybe TRBD2 (7 bases). The CDR3 consists of 15 residues. Trimming took 4 bases from V and 4 from J, leaving 14 bases between them. From germline, CDR1 is SNHLY and CDR2 FYNNEI. CDR3: CASSASGGPYNEQFF. The CDR3 region has the DNA TGTGCCAGCAGTGCGTCGGGGGGCCCGTACAATGAGCAGTTCTTC.

The V call is TRBV7-3, the J call TRBJ1-2; 9 nucleotides match TRBD1. The J segment lost 5 bases and the V segment lost 0 bases, leaving 4 bases of the junction unmatched. Germline V gives CDR1 SGHTA, CDR2 FQGTGA. The CDR3 length is 15 residues. The CDR3 bases are TGTGCCAGCAGCTTAACCGGGACAGGGTCGTATGGCTACACCTTC. It encodes CASSLTGTGSYGYTF.

This chain connects TRBV6-5 to TRBJ1-2; D call uncertain. From germline, CDR1 is MNHEY and CDR2 SVGAGI. This CDR3 comprises 14 residues. V lost 6 bases and J 0 bases, leaving 11 bases between the germline ends. CDR3 loop: CASSLRTANYGYTF. The CDR3 nucleotides are TGTGCCAGCAGCCTTCGAACAGCTAACTATGGCTACACCTTC.

The rearrangement joins TRBV30 to TRBJ2-1; tentative D call: TRBD1 (6 bases). Trimming took off 1 base at V and 0 bases at J, with 10 bases between the two ends. The CDR3 length is 15 residues. CDR1 is GTSNPN and CDR2 is SVGIG in the germline V gene (reference sequence). The CDR3 nucleotides read TGTGCCTGGAGTGGCCAGGGGCACTCCTACAATGAGCAGTTCTTC. Translated: CAWSGQGHSYNEQFF.

The chain carries TRBV4-1 and TRBJ2-7; 10 bases fit TRBD1. CDR1 and CDR2 from the germline V gene are MGHRA and YSYEKL. Trimming took 5 bases from V and 2 from J; bases not matched to a gene: 3. The CDR3 totals 14 residues. CDR3 loop: CASSDGQGAYEQYF. In DNA, the CDR3 is TGCGCCAGCAGCGATGGACAGGGGGCCTACGAGCAGTACTTC.

The V and J genes are TRBV27 and TRBJ1-6; possibly TRBD1 for D (5 bases). The CDR3 is 17 residues long. CDR1 is MNHEY and CDR2 is SMNVEV in the germline V gene (reference sequence). The V gene lost 3 bases and the J gene lost 0 bases, with 12 bases spanning the gap. Here the CDR3 DNA reads TGTGCCAGCAGTTTGGACATCCTGAGCTCCTATAATTCACCCCTCCACTTT. Residues: CASSLDILSSYNSPLHF.